One and the same sample provided the 14 T cell receptor beta chains below, sequenced in a study of blood T cell repertoires in COVID-19. Sequencing was performed with immunoSEQ multiplex PCR; in TCRdb, only in-frame clones are kept and a portion is missing. The data contain approximately 50,000 clones, 70% to 80% of them singletons. The sequencing input was peripheral blood. These receptors all stem from a man aged 70 or older with acute or convalescent COVID-19.

This clone came up once. This rearrangement joins TRBV2 to TRBJ2-3; TRBD2 agrees at 10 bases. The germline V gene encodes CDR1 SNHLY and CDR2 FYNNEI. This CDR3 has 18 residues. The J segment lost 0 bases and the V segment lost 6 bases, leaving 12 bases of the junction unmatched. DNA for the CDR3: TGTGCCAGCAGAATAGCGGGGGGCCTCATGGGGAGCACAGATACGCAGTATTTT. The encoded protein is CASRIAGGLMGSTDTQYF.

This clone was counted only a few times. The CDR3 DNA reads TGTGCCATCAGTGCCGGGACTAGCGCGAACACCGGGGAGCTGTTTTTT. It encodes CAISAGTSANTGELFF. V is TRBV10-3 and J is TRBJ2-2; 10 bases map to TRBD2. The germline V gene encodes CDR1 ENHRY and CDR2 SYGVKD. The V gene end was trimmed by 4 bases and the J gene end by 0 bases; junction bases not matched to a gene: 2. This CDR3 spans 16 amino acids.

This chain connects TRBV5-4 to TRBJ1-4; D is ambiguous. CDR3 length equals 16 residues. Trimming shortened V by 2 bases and J by 8 bases, and 19 bases separated the two germline ends. Germline V CDR1 and CDR2: SGHNT, YYREEE (reference sequence). Here the CDR3 reads CASSFKIPGRGEKLFF. In DNA form, the CDR3 reads TGTGCCAGCAGCTTCAAAATTCCGGGTCGAGGGGAAAAACTGTTTTTT.

This clone was seen a handful of times. V and J are TRBV9 and TRBJ2-7, with 8 bases identical to TRBD2. The CDR3 sequence is 16 residues long. V lost 4 bases, J lost 5 bases, and 14 bases stayed unmatched. Germline V gene lookup returns CDR1 SGDLS and CDR2 YYNGEE. This chain's CDR3 is CASSFGAGEASNEQYF. The CDR3 bases are TGTGCCAGCAGCTTTGGAGCGGGAGAAGCTTCTAACGAGCAGTACTTC.

The chain employs TRBV19 and TRBJ2-3; possibly TRBD2 for D (6 bases). Germline lookup yields CDR1 LNHDA and CDR2 SQIVND (reference sequence). Trimming pared 0 bases from V and 4 bases from J, leaving 14 bases between. The CDR3 contains 16 residues. For the CDR3, the DNA is TGTGCCAGTAGTATAGACCGGCTCGCGGGACCAGATACGCAGTATTTT. Residues: CASSIDRLAGPDTQYF.

CDR3 protein: CAWSGTGNPLTYGYTF. The CDR3 DNA is TGTGCCTGGAGTGGGACAGGGAACCCCCTTACCTATGGCTACACCTTC. V and J are TRBV30 and TRBJ1-2; 8 bases are a match to TRBD1. After removal of 1 base from V and 4 bases from J, the junction contained 11 bases not matched to a gene. Germline loops: CDR1 GTSNPN, CDR2 SVGIG (reference sequence). CDR3 length equals 16 residues.

CDR3 loop: CASSRVEGGYEQYF. The CDR3 DNA reads TGTGCCAGCAGCCGGGTGGAGGGGGGGTACGAGCAGTACTTC. This sequence joins TRBV28 and TRBJ2-7; TRBD2 might be the D (7 bases). Trimming took off 6 bases at V and 4 bases at J, with 16 bases between the two ends. This CDR3 spans 14 amino acids. CDR1 is MDHEN and CDR2 is SYDVKM in the germline V gene.

The CDR3 DNA reads as TGTGCCAGCAGCTTAGGCGGGGGGGTAGTGTACGAGCAGTACTTC. Protein sequence: CASSLGGGVVYEQYF. The rearrangement uses TRBV7-2 and TRBJ2-7, with 9 bases identical to TRBD2. V was clipped by 1 base and J by 4 bases; unmatched bases: 5. Germline V gene lookup returns CDR1 SGHTA and CDR2 FQGNSA. The CDR3 contains 15 residues.

The chain links TRBV15 to TRBJ2-1, with TRBD2 matching over 10 bases. The CDR3 runs 20 residues. Germline V gene lookup returns CDR1 LNHNV and CDR2 YYDKDF (reference sequence). Losses at the gene ends were 1 base for V and 9 bases for J; bases not matched to a gene: 21. The CDR3 DNA reads as TGTGCCACCAGCAGAGGGTTCGACGGAAACCTAGCGGGAGTTGTGGGTGAGCAGTTCTTC. Translation: CATSRGFDGNLAGVVGEQFF.

The genes are TRBV7-2 and TRBJ1-5, with 7 nucleotides matching TRBD1. V trimming: 5 bases; J trimming: 2 bases; junction bases outside the gene matches: 12. CDR1 SGHTA and CDR2 FQGNSA come from the germline V gene. The CDR3 has 17 amino acids. The CDR3 region is CASSPEGQFGGNQPQHF. As DNA, the CDR3 is TGTGCCAGCAGCCCAGAGGGACAGTTTGGGGGCAATCAGCCCCAGCATTTT.

This chain links TRBV6-1 with TRBJ2-2; no firm D call. Trimming pared 2 bases from V and 6 bases from J, leaving 7 bases between. Germline loops: CDR1 MNHNS, CDR2 SASEGT. CDR3 length: 13 residues. The CDR3 sequence is CASSERRPGELFF. The CDR3 DNA reads as TGTGCCAGCAGTGAACGGCGGCCCGGGGAGCTGTTTTTT.

This sequence joins TRBV27 and TRBJ2-7, with 9 bases that match TRBD2. The CDR3 is 15 residues long. The germline V gene encodes CDR1 MNHEY and CDR2 SMNVEV (reference sequence). Trimming took 2 bases from V and 6 from J; bases not matched to a gene: 8. CDR3 nucleotide sequence: TGTGCCAGCAGTTTAATAGCGGGGGATTTAAGCGAGCAGTACTTC. It yields the protein CASSLIAGDLSEQYF.

This rearrangement joins TRBV12-5 to TRBJ1-1; D is ambiguous. V was pared by 0 bases and J by 1 base, with 9 bases between. CDR3 length: 15 residues. Germline assignment: CDR1 LGHNT and CDR2 FRNRAP. CDR3 nucleotides: TGTGCTAGTGGTTTGGTATCGTCAGGGAACACTGAAGCTTTCTTT. This translates into CASGLVSSGNTEAFF.

This clone was observed a few times. V usage is TRBV2 and J usage is TRBJ2-1; 9 bases are shared with TRBD2. The V and J ends lost 1 base and 10 bases, in that order; junction bases with no gene match: 8. The CDR3 contains 15 residues. Germline lookup yields CDR1 SNHLY and CDR2 FYNNEI. CDR3 nucleotide sequence: TGTGCCAGCAGTGAAGTGAGCGGGGGGATCGGGGAGCAGTTCTTC. It translates to CASSEVSGGIGEQFF. The whole variable domain, filled in from reference TRBV2 and TRBJ2-1, reads EPEVTQTPSHQVTQMGQEVILRCVPISNHLYFYWYRQILGQKVEFLVSFYNNEISEKSEIFDDQFSVERPDGSNFTLKIRSTKLEDSAMYFCASSEVSGGIGEQFFGPGTRLTVL.